Below are 18 T cell receptor beta chains sequenced from a single sample in a study of cytomegalovirus exposure and HLA in healthy donors. In the PCR, 60 Vbeta and 13 Jbeta primers were used. Repertoires were generated with immunoSEQ multiplex PCR, while TCRdb's copy carries only in-frame clones and drops some. In the table there are fewer than 200,000 clones, 70% to 85% of which are singletons. The specimen sequenced was PBMCs. The source of these receptors is a human donor in good health.

As for this clone: Other DNA sequences within the sample encode an identical CDR3. The chain links TRBV7-2 to TRBJ2-3, with 7 bases matching TRBD2. The V gene's germline CDR1 is SGHTA and CDR2 FQGNSA. The CDR3 totals 14 residues. Trimming at V came to 3 bases and at J to 3 bases, leaving 3 bases not matched to a gene. CDR3 coding DNA: TGTGCCAGCAGCTTGGCGGGGGTAACAGATACGCAGTATTTT. It is translated as CASSLAGVTDTQYF. The whole variable domain, filled in from reference TRBV7-2 and TRBJ2-3, reads GAGVSQSPSNKVTEKGKDVELRCDPISGHTALYWYRQSLGQGLEFLIYFQGNSAPDKSGLPSDRFSAERTGGSVSTLTIQRTQQEDSAVYLCASSLAGVTDTQYFGPGTRLTVL.

This chain joins TRBV23-1 and TRBJ1-1, with TRBD1 matching 10 bases. TRBV23-1 is an open reading frame, and its role is uncertain. The length of the CDR3 is 16 residues. The J segment lost 7 bases and the V segment lost 4 bases, leaving 12 bases of the junction unmatched. The CDR3 protein is CASSPAGQGLYREAFF. Written as DNA, the CDR3 is TGCGCCAGCAGTCCCGCGGGACAGGGGCTTTACCGTGAAGCTTTCTTT.

This chain connects TRBV11-3 to TRBJ2-3, with a tentative D call TRBD2 (6 bases). Trimming cost V 3 bases and J 0 bases, with 10 bases left between them. The length of the CDR3 is 15 residues. Germline lookup yields CDR1 SGHNT and CDR2 YENEEA. The CDR3 here is CASSLGGTSTDTQYF. For the CDR3, the DNA is TGTGCCAGCAGCTTGGGCGGGACTAGCACAGATACGCAGTATTTT.

The table lists this clone with a few counts. This sequence joins TRBV6-5 and TRBJ1-1; D may be TRBD1 (5 bases). Looked up from germline, CDR1 is MNHEY and CDR2 is SVGAGI. The V end lost 3 bases, the J end lost 4 bases, and 15 bases lay between the germline ends. This CDR3 has 15 residues. CDR3 sequence (DNA): TGTGCCAGCAGTTATCAACAGGATCAGGGCACTGAAGCTTTCTTT. This gives the protein CASSYQQDQGTEAFF.

The chain employs TRBV6-5 and TRBJ2-1, with D unresolved. This CDR3 is 14 amino acids long. Germline V CDR1 and CDR2: MNHEY, SVGAGI. V was shortened by 5 bases and J by 10 bases, with 18 bases between the two germline ends. For the CDR3, the DNA is TGTGCCAGCAGTCAAAATACCAGGCCTCGGGAGCAGTTCTTC. Amino acid sequence: CASSQNTRPREQFF.

The chain uses TRBV15 and TRBJ1-2; D is possibly TRBD1 (5 bases). This CDR3 has 13 residues. The germline V gene has CDR1 LNHNV and CDR2 YYDKDF (reference sequence). V gave up 1 base and J gave up 4 bases, with 7 bases separating them. The DNA of the CDR3 is TGTGCCACCAGCAGAGGGGGCGGCTATGGCTACACCTTC. Amino acid sequence: CATSRGGGYGYTF.

This clone has a handful of counts. This chain links TRBV6-6 with TRBJ2-7, with D perhaps TRBD2 (6 bases). Trimming removed 9 bases from V and 3 bases from J, with 12 bases in between. There are 12 residues in the CDR3. CDR1 is MNHNY, CDR2 SVGAGI, per germline (reference sequence). The CDR3 is CASWRGGYEQYF. In nucleotides, the CDR3 is TGTGCCAGTTGGAGGGGAGGCTACGAGCAGTACTTC.

The chain's CDR3 is CASLDSGNTGELFF. CDR3 DNA sequence: TGTGCCAGCCTGGACAGCGGGAACACCGGGGAGCTGTTTTTT. This chain links TRBV7-9 with TRBJ2-2, with D perhaps TRBD1 (6 bases). The germline V and J ends were trimmed by 8 bases and 1 base, with 11 bases remaining between them. The CDR3 sequence is 14 residues long. CDR1 and CDR2 (germline): SEHNR, FQNEAQ (reference sequence).

The chain is built from TRBV12-5 and TRBJ1-4; maybe TRBD1 (5 bases). Germline loops: CDR1 LGHNT, CDR2 FRNRAP. V was clipped by 0 bases and J by 2 bases, with 16 bases between them. The CDR3 totals 18 residues. CDR3 sequence: CASGLVPGDRDTNEKLFF. The DNA for the CDR3 is TGTGCTAGTGGTTTGGTACCGGGGGACCGGGACACTAATGAAAAACTGTTTTTT.

This chain uses TRBV5-5 with TRBJ2-7; 7 bases line up with TRBD1. The CDR3 contains 15 residues. V gave up 4 bases and J gave up 2 bases; unmatched junction bases: 9. The germline V gene has CDR1 SGHKS and CDR2 YYEKEE (reference sequence). CDR3 DNA: TGTGCCAGCAGCCCATCCGGGACAGCTCCCTACGAGCAGTACTTC. It is translated as CASSPSGTAPYEQYF.

This clone was detected a few times. This chain connects TRBV27 to TRBJ2-5, with a weak D call TRBD2 (6 bases). The DNA end is a closer match to TRBJ2-7, so the J assignment may be wrong. Germline CDR1 and CDR2: MNHEY and SMNVEV (reference sequence). CDR3 length: 13 residues. CDR3 DNA sequence: TGTGCCAGCAGACCTGGAGGGAACTACGAGCAGTACTTC. Translating it yields CASRPGGNYEQYF.

This clone has only one observation. J is TRBJ1-2 and V is TRBV7-9; D is undetermined. This CDR3 spans 14 amino acids. CDR1 SEHNR and CDR2 FQNEAQ come from the germline V gene (reference sequence). Trimming pared 5 bases from V and 4 bases from J, leaving 14 bases between. The CDR3 nucleotides are TGTGCCAGCAGCGATAGTGGGCCCGGCTATGGCTACACCTTC. Translating gives CASSDSGPGYGYTF.

The chain carries TRBV4-1 and TRBJ1-1; the match to TRBD1 covers 8 bases. CDR1 is MGHRA, CDR2 YSYEKL, per germline. This CDR3 region has 17 residues. J was trimmed by 10 bases and V by 0 bases; bases with no gene match: 16. As DNA, the CDR3 is TGCGCCAGCAGCCAAGAGTTATTATCTTCAGGGACAGGAAGAGCTTTCTTT. Translation gives CASSQELLSSGTGRAFF.

In this sample, this clone turned up many times. The V call is TRBV2, the J call TRBJ1-5; 10 nucleotides align to TRBD1. Germline CDR1 and CDR2: SNHLY and FYNNEI. CDR3 length: 15 residues. Losses at the gene ends were 2 bases for V and 6 bases for J; bases not matched to a gene: 4. CDR3 amino acids: CASSEWTGGSQPQHF. The CDR3 DNA reads as TGTGCCAGCAGTGAATGGACAGGGGGAAGTCAGCCCCAGCATTTT.

The gene calls are TRBV5-4 and TRBJ1-3; D uncertain. The CDR3 runs 16 residues. From germline, CDR1 is SGHNT and CDR2 YYREEE (reference sequence). V lost 0 bases to trimming and J lost 0 bases, with 10 bases between them. In DNA form, the CDR3 reads TGTGCCAGCAGCTTGGTAGGAGGTCGCTCTGGAAACACCATATATTTT. Translation gives CASSLVGGRSGNTIYF.

The chain joins TRBV4-3 to TRBJ1-6, with 10 bases that match TRBD1. The junction had 3 bases not matched to a gene; V was cut back by 0 bases and J by 10 bases. The CDR3 extends over 15 amino acids. Germline V lookup: CDR1 LGHNA, CDR2 YSLEER. CDR3 region: CASSQDWDRGSPLHF. In DNA, the CDR3 is TGCGCCAGCAGCCAAGATTGGGACAGGGGCTCACCCCTCCACTTT.

The chain couples TRBV6-5 to TRBJ2-7; 7 nucleotides align to TRBD1. J was trimmed by 1 base and V by 0 bases; bases with no gene match: 3. The germline CDR1 and CDR2 sequences are MNHEY and SVGAGI. The CDR3 spans 15 residues. CDR3 protein: CASSYSGTASYEQYF. The CDR3 DNA reads as TGTGCCAGCAGTTACTCCGGGACAGCGTCCTACGAGCAGTACTTC.

The rearrangement links TRBV9 to TRBJ2-2, with 8 bases aligning to TRBD1. The CDR3 loop spans 15 amino acids. Germline values: CDR1 SGDLS, CDR2 YYNGEE. With V trimmed by 4 bases and J by 5 bases, 7 bases remained unmatched. The CDR3 DNA sequence: TGTGCCAGCAGCCGTCAGACAGGGGAGACCGGGGAGCTGTTTTTT. This encodes CASSRQTGETGELFF. Using reference TRBV9 and TRBJ2-2 for the parts outside the CDR3, the full variable domain is DSGVTQTPKHLITATGQRVTLRCSPRSGDLSVYWYQQSLDQGLQFLIQYYNGEERAKGNILERFSAQQFPDLHSELNLSSLELGDSALYFCASSRQTGETGELFFGEGSRLTVL.